This entry features one TCR beta chain sequence. As processed by the authors: The assay estimated nucleated cells by amplifying reference gene primers. The data were produced by immunoSEQ multiplex PCR, yet TCRdb's version contains in-frame clones alone and is incomplete. That table gives V, J and clone size, and the DNA gave D and trimming. The sample has 200,000 to 300,000 clones; more than 75% are singletons. This record comes from a study of blood T cell repertoires in COVID-19. In the study overall: Whether acute or convalescent, the COVID-19 samples came from the United States, Italy and Spain.

Trimming shortened V by 4 bases and J by 2 bases, and 14 bases separated the two germline ends. CDR1 and CDR2 from the germline V gene are LGHDT and YNNKEL (reference sequence). The CDR3 runs to 15 residues. The chain employs TRBV3-1 (or the pseudogene TRBV3-2) and TRBJ1-1, with D unresolved. The source is a woman in her forties or fifties with acute or convalescent COVID-19. Sequencing input: peripheral blood. Here the CDR3 reads CASSLSGLQNTEAFF. Written as DNA, the CDR3 is TGTGCCAGCAGCCTGTCGGGGTTGCAAAACACTGAAGCTTTCTTT.